Below, one TCR beta chain is given with its context. The repertoire was sequenced with immunoSEQ multiplex PCR; TCRdb's copy has only in-frame clones and lacks some. The table shows about 98,000 clones, with about 79% occurring only once. This entry is derived from a study of control samples from healthy donors and cancer patients. Germline values: CDR1 MNHEY, CDR2 SVGAGI. Losses at the gene ends were 1 base for V and 3 bases for J; bases not matched to a gene: 7. The CDR3 spans 16 residues. What was sequenced was blood. The TCR was taken from a woman aged 25 to 39 in good health. The chain links TRBV6-5 to TRBJ2-3; 7 positions match TRBD2. Written as DNA, the CDR3 is TGTGCCAGCAGTTACTGCGGGGGTGCCAATACAGATACGCAGTATTTT. This encodes CASSYCGGANTDTQYF.